This T cell receptor (beta chain) is from a study of shared clonotypes between healthy human individuals (TCRdb year 2020). Broadly, across the study: Three men and a couple of women, aged 18 to 49 years, made up the cohort. Per donor, three plates each were used for CD4 naive and CD4 memory, two for CD8 naive, and one for CD8 memory. To estimate repertoire size and how much clonotypes are shared between individuals, the study performed deep sequencing of blood TCR repertoires from roughly five healthy adults. Libraries were prepared and TCR repertoires were sequenced by different laboratories using diverse techniques, in order to increase sequencing depth and limit assay-specific biases. Per donor, leukapheresis produced somewhere between about 0.94 and 9 billion PBMCs. What the study reported, not specific to this receptor: Even with the large sequencing depth, rarefaction of the sorted-subset datasets indicated that sequencing was incomplete. Pairwise subsampling led to the expectation that sequencing depth would affect the degree of clonotype sharing among donors. Higher generation probabilities were observed for clonotypes shared by all four sorted-subset donors than for non-shared clonotypes. Naive subsets generally had larger estimated clonotype richness than memory subsets did. About 4.5% of naive CD4, around 4% of naive CD8, roughly 2.4% of memory CD4, and about 0.4% of memory CD8 clonotypes were shared across a few donors. The genetic and exposure-history diversity represented was limited by the small number of donors. Only blood was sampled, and tissue TCR repertoires likely differ from those in blood.

Turning to this clone: Its cognate antigen has yet to be identified. No per-base quality is available; no much larger clone lies one base away.

Using the deep immunoSEQ assay, multiplex PCR amplified TCR CDR3 regions from genomic DNA. Extracted genomic DNA from each cell subset was distributed evenly across all wells of several immunoSEQ 96-well plates, and each plate was treated as a replicate. For sorted subsets, approximately 190 ng genomic DNA, equal to some 28,000 T cell genomes, was loaded into each replicate PCR. Purified libraries were measured with a Qubit 3.0 fluorometer, size-checked on a Bioanalyzer 2100, and measured again with the KAPA Library Quantification kit. Each immunoSEQ 96-well plate was sequenced on its own single-read 150-cycle Illumina NextSeq 550 flow cell. As for how the authors treated the data: Because the immunoSEQ output held only junctional sequences and lacked quality scores, the filtering could not match the filtering applied to full-length reads. Sequences were annotated with PyIR, a Python wrapper for IgBLAST v1.9, using IMGT germline references to assign V/J genes and CDR3. Any read was removed if the V/J assignment was weak (E-value above 1e-6), the CDR3 was missing, or the read contained stop codons, out-of-frame junctions, or ambiguous translated residues. A V3J clonotype was defined by an identical inferred V gene, J gene, and CDR3 amino acid sequence. Percentage overlap between repertoires was computed as shared unique clonotypes divided by the size of the smaller repertoire. Richness of each repertoire was evaluated using RTK rarefaction, the Chao1 estimator, and Recon v2.1 estimates of unobserved clonotypes. Generation probabilities for all TCRbeta clonotypes obtained by the gDNA method from a few donors were computed using OLGA. Sourced from immuneACCESS, this table was stored by TCRdb with only in-frame sequences that have V and J called. A share of the clones is absent; for the studies checked, an unresolved V gene accounts for under half, and the remainder has no known explanation. V, J and clone size derive from that table, while D and trimming were established from the DNA sequence. A total of fewer than 2.5 million clones appear in this sample, over 85% of them only once. The top ten clonotypes cover approximately 0.36% of the sample.

The CDR3 goes from the cysteine to the phenylalanine over 16 residues. The read is trimmed to its CDR3 DNA, 48 bases read in frame from base 1. The germline V gene specifies KGHSH as CDR1 and LQKENI as CDR2. V loses 4 bases, J loses 2 bases, and the germline ends lie 17 bases apart. The donors were healthy, HIV-negative adults who had no recently reported acute infections or vaccinations. Every donor was a Caucasian adult residing in Nashville, Tennessee, USA. CD4+ T cells were enriched by magnetic negative selection, after which naive cells were positively selected on CD45RA and the negative fraction was taken as the memory subset. Blood was obtained by leukapheresis, after which PBMCs were separated by Ficoll-Histopaque density gradient centrifugation and cryopreserved in liquid nitrogen vapor phase. Analytical flow cytometry was used to check the purity and quantity of every magnetically sorted T cell population. From each sorted fraction, genomic DNA was isolated and quantified by UV absorbance on a Nanodrop 2000c.

This chain is built from TRBV18 and TRBJ2-5; no D gene call is confident. The TCR was taken from a man between 18 and 35 years old in good health. Some clones in this sample may be carry-over from other donors' samples. Input material: naive CD4+ T cells from PBMCs. This specimen's cell subset or site label, interpreted: CD45RA+ positively selected. The CDR3 sequence is CASSQGQRGGQETQYF. The base sequence is TGTGCCAGCTCACAAGGCCAGAGAGGTGGTCAAGAGACCCAGTACTTC.